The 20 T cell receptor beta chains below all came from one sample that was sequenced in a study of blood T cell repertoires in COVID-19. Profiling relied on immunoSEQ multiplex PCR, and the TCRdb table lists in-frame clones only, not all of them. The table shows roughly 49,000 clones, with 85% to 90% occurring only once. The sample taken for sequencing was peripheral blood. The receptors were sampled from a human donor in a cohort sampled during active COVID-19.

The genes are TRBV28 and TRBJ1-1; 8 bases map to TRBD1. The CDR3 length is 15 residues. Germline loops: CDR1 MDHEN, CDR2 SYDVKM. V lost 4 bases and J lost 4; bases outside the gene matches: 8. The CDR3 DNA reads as TGTGCCAGCAGTTCCGGACAGGGCAGTCGCACTGAAGCTTTCTTT. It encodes CASSSGQGSRTEAFF.

CDR3 region: CASSLWGQGIYNEQFF. CDR3 nucleotide sequence: TGTGCCAGCAGCTTGTGGGGACAAGGCATATACAATGAGCAGTTCTTC. The genes are TRBV5-6 and TRBJ2-1, with TRBD1 as a possible D gene (6 bases). The V end was cut by 1 base, the J end by 4 bases, with 15 bases between. Germline CDR1 SGHDT, CDR2 YYEEEE. The CDR3 is made up of 16 amino acids.

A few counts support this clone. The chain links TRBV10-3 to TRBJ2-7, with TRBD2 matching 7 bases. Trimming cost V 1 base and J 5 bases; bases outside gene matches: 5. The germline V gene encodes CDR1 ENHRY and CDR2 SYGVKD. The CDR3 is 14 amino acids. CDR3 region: CAISELAGLDEQYF. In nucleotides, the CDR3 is TGTGCCATCAGTGAGTTAGCGGGTCTCGACGAGCAGTACTTC.

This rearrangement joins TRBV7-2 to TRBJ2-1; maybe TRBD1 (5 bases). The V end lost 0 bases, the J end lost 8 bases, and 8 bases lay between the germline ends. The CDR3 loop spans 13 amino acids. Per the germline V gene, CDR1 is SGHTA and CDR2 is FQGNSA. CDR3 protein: CASSLAGAHEQFF. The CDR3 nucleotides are TGTGCCAGCAGCTTAGCAGGGGCGCATGAGCAGTTCTTC.

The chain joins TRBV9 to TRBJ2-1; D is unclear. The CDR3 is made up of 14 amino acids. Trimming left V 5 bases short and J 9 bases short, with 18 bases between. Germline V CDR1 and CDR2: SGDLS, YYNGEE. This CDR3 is CASSPGEPAREQFF. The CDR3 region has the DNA TGTGCCAGCAGTCCTGGAGAGCCCGCACGTGAGCAGTTCTTC.

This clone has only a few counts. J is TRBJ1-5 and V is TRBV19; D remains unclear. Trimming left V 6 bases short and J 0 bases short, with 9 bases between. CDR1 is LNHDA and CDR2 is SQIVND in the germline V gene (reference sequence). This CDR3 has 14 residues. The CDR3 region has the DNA TGTGCCAGTAGCCCGCGGGGTAGCAATCAGCCCCAGCATTTT. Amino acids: CASSPRGSNQPQHF.

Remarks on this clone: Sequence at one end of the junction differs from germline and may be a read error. The CDR3 region is CASSQDPQTRETTRW. The CDR3 DNA is TGCGCCAGCAGCCAAGATCCCCAAACTAGGGAGACCACACGGTGG. V usage is TRBV4-3 and J usage is TRBJ2-3; tentative D call: TRBD2 (5 bases). CDR1 LGHNA and CDR2 YSLEER come from the germline V gene. CDR3 length equals 15 residues.

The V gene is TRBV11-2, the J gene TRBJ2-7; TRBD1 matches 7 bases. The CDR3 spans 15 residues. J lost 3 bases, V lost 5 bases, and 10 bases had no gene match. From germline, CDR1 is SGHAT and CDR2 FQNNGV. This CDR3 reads CASSPIPRQGYEQYF. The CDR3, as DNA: TGTGCCAGCAGCCCTATACCGAGACAGGGCTACGAGCAGTACTTC.

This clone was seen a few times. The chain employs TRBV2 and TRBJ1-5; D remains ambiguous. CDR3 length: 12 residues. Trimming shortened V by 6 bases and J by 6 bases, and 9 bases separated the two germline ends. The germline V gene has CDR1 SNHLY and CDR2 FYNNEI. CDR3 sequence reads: CASRDGGQPQHF. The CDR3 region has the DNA TGTGCCAGCAGAGACGGCGGTCAGCCCCAGCATTTT.

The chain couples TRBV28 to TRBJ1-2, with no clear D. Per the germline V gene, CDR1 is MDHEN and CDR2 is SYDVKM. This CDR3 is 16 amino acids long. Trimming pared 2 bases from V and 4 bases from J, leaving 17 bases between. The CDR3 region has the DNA TGTGCCAGCAGTTTACGGTCTTTGACTTTACTCTATGGCTACACCTTC. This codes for CASSLRSLTLLYGYTF.

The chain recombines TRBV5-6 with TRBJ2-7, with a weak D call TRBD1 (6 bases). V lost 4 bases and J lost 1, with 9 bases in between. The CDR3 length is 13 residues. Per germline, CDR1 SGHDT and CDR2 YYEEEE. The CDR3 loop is CASSPQGSYEQYV. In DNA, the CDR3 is TGTGCCAGCAGCCCACAGGGATCCTACGAGCAGTACGTC.

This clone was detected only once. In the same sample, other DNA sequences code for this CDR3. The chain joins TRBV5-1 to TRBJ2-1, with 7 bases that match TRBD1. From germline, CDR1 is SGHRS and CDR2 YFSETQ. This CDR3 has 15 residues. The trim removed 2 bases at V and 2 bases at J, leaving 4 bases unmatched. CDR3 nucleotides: TGCGCCAGCAGCTTAGTACAGGGGACCTACAATGAGCAGTTCTTC. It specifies CASSLVQGTYNEQFF.

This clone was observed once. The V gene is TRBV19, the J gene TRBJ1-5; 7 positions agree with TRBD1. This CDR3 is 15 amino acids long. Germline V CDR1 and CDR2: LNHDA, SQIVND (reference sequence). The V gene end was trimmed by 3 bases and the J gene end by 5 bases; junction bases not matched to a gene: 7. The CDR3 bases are TGTGCCAGTAGTATTCCGACAGGGTCCCATCAGCCCCAGCATTTT. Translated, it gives CASSIPTGSHQPQHF.

CDR3 in DNA: TGTGCCAGCTCACCTCAGGGGGTCCAAGAGACCCAGTACTTC. Its protein product is CASSPQGVQETQYF. The J gene is TRBJ2-5, the V gene TRBV18, with 7 bases identical to TRBD1. The CDR3 loop spans 14 amino acids. The trim removed 3 bases at V and 1 base at J, leaving 2 bases unmatched. The germline V gene encodes CDR1 KGHSH and CDR2 LQKENI.

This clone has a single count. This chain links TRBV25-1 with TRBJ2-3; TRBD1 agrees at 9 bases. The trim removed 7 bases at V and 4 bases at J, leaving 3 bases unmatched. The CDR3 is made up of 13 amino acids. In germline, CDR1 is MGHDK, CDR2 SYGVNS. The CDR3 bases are TGTGCCAGCATGGGGACAGGGCCAGATACGCAGTATTTT. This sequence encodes CASMGTGPDTQYF.

This CDR3 reads CASSPRADLNTGELFF. CDR3 coding DNA: TGTGCCAGCAGCCCACGAGCGGACCTGAACACCGGGGAGCTGTTTTTT. J is TRBJ2-2 and V is TRBV9; the D gene is possibly TRBD2 (5 bases). The length of the CDR3 is 16 residues. From germline, CDR1 is SGDLS and CDR2 YYNGEE. V was clipped by 4 bases and J by 1 base, with 14 bases between them.

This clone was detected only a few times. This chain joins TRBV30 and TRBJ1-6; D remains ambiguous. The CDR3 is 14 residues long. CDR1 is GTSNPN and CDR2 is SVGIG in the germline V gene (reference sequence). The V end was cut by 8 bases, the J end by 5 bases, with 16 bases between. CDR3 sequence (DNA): TGTGCCGCTTGCCGAAAGAGGGATAATTCACCCCTCCACTTT. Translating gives CAACRKRDNSPLHF. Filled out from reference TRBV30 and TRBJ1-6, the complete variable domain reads SQTIHQWPATLVQPVGSPLSLECTVEGTSNPNLYWYRQAAGRGLQLLFYSVGIGQISSEVPQNLSASRPQDRQFILSSKKLLLSDSGFYLCAACRKRDNSPLHFGNGTRLTVT.

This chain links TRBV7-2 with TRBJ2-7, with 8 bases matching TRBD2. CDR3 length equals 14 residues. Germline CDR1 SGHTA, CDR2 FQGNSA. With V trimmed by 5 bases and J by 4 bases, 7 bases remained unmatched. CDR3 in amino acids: CASSAGLARYEQYF. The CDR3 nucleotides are TGTGCCAGCAGCGCCGGACTAGCACGGTACGAGCAGTACTTC.

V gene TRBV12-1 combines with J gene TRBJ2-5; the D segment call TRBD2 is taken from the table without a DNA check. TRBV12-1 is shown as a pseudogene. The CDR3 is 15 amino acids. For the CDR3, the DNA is TGTGCCAGCAGCTTCCTTCGGTACTCGGAAGAGACCCAGTACTTC. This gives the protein CASSFLRYSEETQYF.

CDR3 amino acids: CASSPAGTSSEQFF. The CDR3 DNA follows: TGTGCCAGCAGCCCCGCCGGGACATCGAGCGAGCAGTTCTTC. The V call is TRBV12-1, the J call TRBJ2-1; the DNA was not used to check the table's D call, TRBD1. TRBV12-1 is a pseudogene locus. The CDR3 totals 14 residues.